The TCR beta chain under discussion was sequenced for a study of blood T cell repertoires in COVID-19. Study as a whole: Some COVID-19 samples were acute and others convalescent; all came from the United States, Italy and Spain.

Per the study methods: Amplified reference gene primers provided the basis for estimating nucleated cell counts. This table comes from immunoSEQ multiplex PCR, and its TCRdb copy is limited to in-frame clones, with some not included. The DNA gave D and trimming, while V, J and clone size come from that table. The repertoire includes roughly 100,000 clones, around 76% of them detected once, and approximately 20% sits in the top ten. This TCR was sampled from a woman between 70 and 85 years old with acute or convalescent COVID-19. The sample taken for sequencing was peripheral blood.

The CDR3 DNA follows: TGTGCCAGCAGCCAAGTGGGGGCCCCTGAAAAACTGTTTTTT. Translated, it gives CASSQVGAPEKLFF. The V gene is TRBV3-1 (or the pseudogene TRBV3-2), the J gene TRBJ1-4, with TRBD1 as a possible D gene (6 bases). The CDR3 extends over 14 amino acids. Per germline, CDR1 LGHDT and CDR2 YNNKEL (reference sequence). V lost 1 base, J lost 7 bases, and 10 bases lay in between.